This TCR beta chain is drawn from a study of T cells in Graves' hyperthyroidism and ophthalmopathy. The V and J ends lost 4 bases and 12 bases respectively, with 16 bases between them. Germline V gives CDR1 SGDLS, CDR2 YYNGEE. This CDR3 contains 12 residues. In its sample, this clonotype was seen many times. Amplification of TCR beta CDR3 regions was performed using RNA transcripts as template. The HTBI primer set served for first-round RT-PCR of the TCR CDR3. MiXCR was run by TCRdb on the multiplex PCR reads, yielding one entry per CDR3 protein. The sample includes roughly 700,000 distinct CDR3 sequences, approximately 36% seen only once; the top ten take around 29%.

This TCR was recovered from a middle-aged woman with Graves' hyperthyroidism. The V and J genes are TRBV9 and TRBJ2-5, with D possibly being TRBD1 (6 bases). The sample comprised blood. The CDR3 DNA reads TGTGCCAGCAGCTCTAGTCCGGGACAAAAGTACTTC. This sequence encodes CASSSSPGQKYF.